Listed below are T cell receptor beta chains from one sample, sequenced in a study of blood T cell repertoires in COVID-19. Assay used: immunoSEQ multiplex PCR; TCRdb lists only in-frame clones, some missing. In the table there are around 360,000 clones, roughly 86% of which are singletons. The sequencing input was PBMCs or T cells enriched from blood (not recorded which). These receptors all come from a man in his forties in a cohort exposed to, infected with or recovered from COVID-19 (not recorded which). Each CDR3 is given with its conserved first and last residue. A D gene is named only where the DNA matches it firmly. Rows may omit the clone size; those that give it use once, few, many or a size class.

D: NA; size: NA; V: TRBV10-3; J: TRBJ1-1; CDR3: CAISERGNTEAFF; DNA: TGTGCCATCAGTGAACGGGGGAACACTGAAGCTTTCTTT
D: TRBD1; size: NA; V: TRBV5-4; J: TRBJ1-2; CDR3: CASSLSGTGDYGYTF; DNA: TGTGCCAGCAGCTTATCCGGGACAGGGGACTATGGCTACACCTTC
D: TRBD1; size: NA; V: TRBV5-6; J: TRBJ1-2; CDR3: CASTTGGSYGYTF; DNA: TGTGCCAGCACAACAGGGGGCAGCTATGGCTACACCTTC
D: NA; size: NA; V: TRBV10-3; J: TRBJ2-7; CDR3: CAISAKSGASYEQYF; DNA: TGTGCCATCAGTGCTAAATCGGGAGCCTCCTACGAGCAGTACTTC
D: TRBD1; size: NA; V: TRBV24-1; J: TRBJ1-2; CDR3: CATSDRGYGYTF; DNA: TGTGCCACCAGTGACAGGGGGTATGGCTACACCTTC
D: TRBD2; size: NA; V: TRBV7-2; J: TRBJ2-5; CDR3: CASSSAGGGETQYF; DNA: TGTGCCAGCAGCTCCGCGGGAGGAGGAGAGACCCAGTACTTC
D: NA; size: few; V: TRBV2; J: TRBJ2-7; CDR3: CASSGQGYEQYF; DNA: TGTGCCAGCAGTGGTCAGGGCTACGAGCAGTACTTC
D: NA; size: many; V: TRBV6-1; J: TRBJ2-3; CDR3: CASSEVAGAGDTQYF; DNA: TGTGCCAGCAGTGAGGTGGCGGGGGCCGGAGATACGCAGTATTTT
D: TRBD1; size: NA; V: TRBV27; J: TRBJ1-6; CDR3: CASSFRKDRAGGSPLHF; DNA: TGTGCCAGCAGTTTCCGTAAGGACAGGGCCGGCGGTTCACCCCTCCACTTT
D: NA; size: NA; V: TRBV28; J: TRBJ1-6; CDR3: CASISRTYNSPLHF; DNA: TGTGCCAGCATAAGTAGGACATATAATTCACCCCTCCACTTT
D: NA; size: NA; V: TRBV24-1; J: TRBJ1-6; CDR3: CATSDGRSADNSPLHF; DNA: TGTGCCACCAGTGATGGCCGCTCCGCCGATAATTCACCCCTCCACTTT
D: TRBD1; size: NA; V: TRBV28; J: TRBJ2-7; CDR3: CASTPGGTGKNEQYF; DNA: TGTGCCAGCACCCCAGGGGGGACAGGGAAAAACGAGCAGTACTTC
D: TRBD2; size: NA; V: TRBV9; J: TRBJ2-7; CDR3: CASSAGLGEGREQYF; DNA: TGTGCCAGCAGCGCGGGACTGGGGGAGGGCCGCGAGCAGTACTTC
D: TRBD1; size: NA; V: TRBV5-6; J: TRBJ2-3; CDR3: CASSFDRAVADTQYF; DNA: TGTGCCAGCAGCTTTGACAGGGCGGTTGCAGATACGCAGTATTTT
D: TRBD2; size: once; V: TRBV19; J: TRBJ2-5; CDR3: CASQAGGLGETQYF; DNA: TGTGCCAGTCAAGCGGGAGGACTGGGAGAGACCCAGTACTTC
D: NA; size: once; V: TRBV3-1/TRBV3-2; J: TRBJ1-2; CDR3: CASSHRDVHGYTF; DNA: TGTGCCAGCAGCCACAGGGATGTCCATGGCTACACCTTC
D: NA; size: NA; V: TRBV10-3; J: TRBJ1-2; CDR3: CAISLQGSQDGYTF; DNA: TGTGCCATCTCCCTCCAGGGCAGCCAGGACGGCTACACCTTC
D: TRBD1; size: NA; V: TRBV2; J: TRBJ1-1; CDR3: CASSGQGITEAFF; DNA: TGTGCCAGCAGCGGACAGGGGATCACTGAAGCTTTCTTT
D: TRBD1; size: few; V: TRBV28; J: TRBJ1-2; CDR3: CASRGTGDGNYGYTF; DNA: TGTGCCAGCAGGGGGACAGGGGACGGTAACTATGGCTACACCTTC
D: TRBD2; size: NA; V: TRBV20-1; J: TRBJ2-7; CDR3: CSARVAGVSYF; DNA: TGCAGTGCTAGGGTAGCGGGAGTATCGTACTTC
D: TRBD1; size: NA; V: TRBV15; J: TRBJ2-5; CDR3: CATSRGSGTGAETQYF; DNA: TGTGCCACCAGCAGAGGGTCAGGGACAGGGGCAGAGACCCAGTACTTC
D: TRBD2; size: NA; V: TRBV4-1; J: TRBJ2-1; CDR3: CASSSGLAGTYNEQFF; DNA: TGCGCCAGCAGCTCCGGACTAGCGGGAACGTACAATGAGCAGTTCTTC
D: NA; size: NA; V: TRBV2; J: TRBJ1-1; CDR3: CASSVQGFDTEAFF; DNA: TGTGCCAGCAGCGTACAGGGTTTTGACACTGAAGCTTTCTTT
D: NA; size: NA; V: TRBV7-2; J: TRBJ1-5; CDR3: CASSADNQPQHF; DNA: TGTGCCAGCAGCGCAGACAATCAGCCCCAGCATTTT
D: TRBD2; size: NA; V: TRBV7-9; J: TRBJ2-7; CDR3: CASSLGTSDHEQYF; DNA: TGTGCCAGCAGCTTAGGGACTAGCGACCACGAGCAGTACTTC
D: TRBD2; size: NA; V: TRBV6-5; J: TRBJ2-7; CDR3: CASTRLAGVSEQYF; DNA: TGTGCCAGCACCAGACTAGCGGGAGTGAGCGAGCAGTACTTC
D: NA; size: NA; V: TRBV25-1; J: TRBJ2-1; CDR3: CASSEQGSRHEQFF; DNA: TGTGCCAGCAGTGAGCAGGGATCAAGACATGAGCAGTTCTTC
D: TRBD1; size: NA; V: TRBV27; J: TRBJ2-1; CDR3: CASSFRRDRGVNEQFF; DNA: TGTGCCAGCAGTTTCCGCCGGGACAGGGGGGTCAATGAGCAGTTCTTC
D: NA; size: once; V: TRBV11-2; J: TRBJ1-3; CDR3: CASSSPGGNTIYF; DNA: TGTGCCAGCAGCTCCCCAGGGGGAAACACCATATATTTT
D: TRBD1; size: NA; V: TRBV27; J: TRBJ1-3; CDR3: CASRTGAGNTIYF; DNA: TGTGCCAGCAGGACAGGGGCTGGAAACACCATATATTTT
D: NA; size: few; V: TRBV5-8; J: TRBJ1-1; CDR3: CASRIYRMNTEAFF; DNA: TGTGCCAGCAGGATCTACAGGATGAACACTGAAGCTTTCTTT
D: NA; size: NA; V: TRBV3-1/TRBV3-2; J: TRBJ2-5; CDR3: CASSWSRAETQYF; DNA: TGTGCCAGCAGCTGGAGCAGGGCAGAGACCCAGTACTTC
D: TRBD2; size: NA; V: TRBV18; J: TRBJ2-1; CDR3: CASSSTSGKLNEQFF; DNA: TGTGCCAGCTCATCAACTAGCGGGAAATTGAATGAGCAGTTCTTC
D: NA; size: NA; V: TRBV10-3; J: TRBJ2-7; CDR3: CAISEIQRNEQYF; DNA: TGTGCCATCAGCGAAATACAGCGGAACGAGCAGTACTTC
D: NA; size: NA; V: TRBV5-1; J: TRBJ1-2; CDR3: CASSLVEGGEATF; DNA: TGCGCCAGCAGCTTGGTCGAGGGTGGGGAGGCCACCTTC
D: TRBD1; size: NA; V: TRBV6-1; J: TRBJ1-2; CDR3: CASSETGGWFYGYTF; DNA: TGTGCCAGCAGTGAGACAGGGGGCTGGTTCTATGGCTACACCTTC
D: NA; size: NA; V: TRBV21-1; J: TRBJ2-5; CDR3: CASSGGTQETQYF; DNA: TGTGCCAGCAGCGGCGGGACTCAAGAGACCCAGTACTTC
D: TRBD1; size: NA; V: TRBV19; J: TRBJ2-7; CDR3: CASTAGTGSYEQYF; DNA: TGTGCCAGTACCGCCGGGACAGGGTCCTACGAGCAGTACTTC
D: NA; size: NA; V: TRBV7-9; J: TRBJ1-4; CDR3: CASSLASTATNEKLFF; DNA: TGTGCCAGCAGCTTAGCAAGTACTGCAACTAATGAAAAACTGTTTTTT
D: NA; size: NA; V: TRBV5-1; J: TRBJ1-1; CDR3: CASSLALGGTEAFF; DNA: TGCGCCAGCAGCTTGGCCCTTGGGGGGACTGAAGCTTTCTTT
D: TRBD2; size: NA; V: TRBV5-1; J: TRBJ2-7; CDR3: CASSPGLAGGVGEQYF; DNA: TGCGCCAGCAGCCCAGGACTAGCGGGAGGGGTGGGGGAGCAGTACTTC
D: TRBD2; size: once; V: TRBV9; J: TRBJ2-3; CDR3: CASSGGLAGTDTQYF; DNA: TGTGCCAGCAGCGGGGGACTAGCGGGCACAGATACGCAGTATTTT
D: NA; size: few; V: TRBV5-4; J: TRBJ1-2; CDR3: CASSSGGGQSPYGYTF; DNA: TGTGCCAGCAGCTCGGGAGGAGGACAGTCACCCTATGGCTACACCTTC
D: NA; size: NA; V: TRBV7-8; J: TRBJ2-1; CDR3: CASSYRDSKSNEQFF; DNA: TGTGCCAGCAGCTACCGGGACTCTAAATCCAATGAGCAGTTCTTC
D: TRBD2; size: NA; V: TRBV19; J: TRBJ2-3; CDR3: CASSIFLAATDTQYF; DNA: TGTGCCAGTAGTATTTTCCTAGCGGCGACAGATACGCAGTATTTT
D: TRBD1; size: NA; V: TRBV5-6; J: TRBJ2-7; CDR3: CASRGEEGAIWIEQYF; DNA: TGTGCCAGCAGGGGCGAAGAGGGGGCTATTTGGATCGAGCAGTACTTC
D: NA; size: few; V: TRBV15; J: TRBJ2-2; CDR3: CATSRGQNTGELFF; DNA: TGTGCCACCAGCAGAGGACAGAACACCGGGGAGCTGTTTTTT
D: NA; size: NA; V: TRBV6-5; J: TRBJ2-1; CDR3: CASSYVEDNEQFF; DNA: TGTGCCAGCAGTTACGTCGAGGACAATGAGCAGTTCTTC
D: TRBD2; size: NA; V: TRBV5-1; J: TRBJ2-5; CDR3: CASSLVGLVGETQYF; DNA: TGCGCCAGCAGCTTGGTGGGACTAGTGGGGGAGACCCAGTACTTC
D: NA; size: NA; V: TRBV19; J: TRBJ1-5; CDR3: CASSIGANQPQHF; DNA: TGTGCCAGTAGTATTGGAGCCAATCAGCCCCAGCATTTT
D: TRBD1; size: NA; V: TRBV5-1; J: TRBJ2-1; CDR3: CASSLDQGATYNEQFF; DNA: TGCGCCAGCAGCTTGGATCAGGGGGCCACCTACAATGAGCAGTTCTTC
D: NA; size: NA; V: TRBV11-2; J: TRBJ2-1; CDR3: CASSLTGTNEQFF; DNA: TGTGCCAGCAGCTTAACAGGGACCAATGAGCAGTTCTTC